The 11 T cell receptor beta chains listed next were all sequenced from one sample in a study of cytomegalovirus exposure and HLA in healthy donors. The assay was immunoSEQ multiplex PCR, and TCRdb's table has in-frame clones only and misses some. This sample carries 100,000 to 150,000 clones, under 90% of them seen once, and the ten largest clones take roughly 2%. Sequencing was performed on PBMCs. All receptors come from a woman aged 18 to 35 in good health and CMV-seronegative.

In its sample, this clone was seen a few times. Other nucleotide sequences from this sample produce the same CDR3. The chain carries TRBV7-2 and TRBJ2-7; 8 bases align to TRBD2. Germline lookup yields CDR1 SGHTA and CDR2 FQGNSA. The ends lost 3 bases at V and 0 bases at J; junction bases unmatched: 4. The CDR3 has 15 amino acids. CDR3 DNA sequence: TGTGCCAGCAGCTTTACTAGCGGCAGCTCCTACGAGCAGTACTTC. Its protein product is CASSFTSGSSYEQYF.

The V call is TRBV10-1, the J call TRBJ2-3; D is perhaps TRBD2 (5 bases). Per germline, CDR1 WNHNN and CDR2 SYGVQD (reference sequence). Between the trimmed V and J ends, which lost 6 bases and 3 bases, there was a span of 13 bases. The CDR3 loop spans 14 amino acids. The CDR3 bases are TGCGCCAGCAGCCCTACTAGATCTACAGATACGCAGTATTTT. Protein: CASSPTRSTDTQYF.

The V gene is TRBV7-2, the J gene TRBJ1-2; the match to TRBD1 covers 7 bases. Germline CDR1 reads SGHTA; CDR2 reads FQGNSA. The CDR3 totals 16 residues. V gave up 5 bases and J gave up 7 bases; unmatched junction bases: 16. The CDR3 loop is CASSPGGARRQSGYTF. The DNA for the CDR3 is TGTGCCAGCAGCCCAGGGGGTGCCCGAAGGCAAAGTGGCTACACCTTC.

In its sample, this clone was seen once. The V and J genes are TRBV28 and TRBJ2-6, with 8 bases lining up with TRBD1. This CDR3 contains 19 residues. Germline trimming cut 3 bases from V and 2 bases from J; bases unmatched to any gene: 12. Germline V CDR1 and CDR2: MDHEN, SYDVKM. CDR3 sequence (DNA): TGTGCCAGCAGTTTTTGGGACAGGAAAAACGAGGCTGGGGCCAACGTCCTGACTTTC. Translating it yields CASSFWDRKNEAGANVLTF.

The rearrangement joins TRBV6-1 to TRBJ2-6, with TRBD1 matching over 7 bases. The trim removed 6 bases at V and 3 bases at J, leaving 5 bases unmatched. CDR1 and CDR2 from the germline V gene are MNHNS and SASEGT. The CDR3 runs 15 residues. The CDR3 nucleotides read TGTGCCAGCAGGGGGACAGACGGTGGGGCCAACGTCCTGACTTTC. This encodes CASRGTDGGANVLTF.

The V and J genes are TRBV6-1 and TRBJ2-7; 8 bases line up with TRBD1. Germline values: CDR1 MNHNS, CDR2 SASEGT. This CDR3 is 14 amino acids long. With 6 bases clipped from V and 2 bases from J, the junction kept 6 bases outside the gene matches. The CDR3, as DNA: TGTGCCAGCAGGGATCGACAGGGGCCCTACGAGCAGTACTTC. Amino acids: CASRDRQGPYEQYF.

The chain links TRBV2 to TRBJ2-3; 7 bases fit TRBD2. From germline, CDR1 is SNHLY and CDR2 FYNNEI. The CDR3 length is 16 residues. V shed 2 bases and J 4 bases; nucleotides not matched to a gene: 9. The CDR3 protein is CASSERASGGADTQYF. The CDR3 region has the DNA TGTGCCAGCAGTGAACGGGCTAGCGGTGGCGCAGATACGCAGTATTTT.

This CDR3 reads CASSPSGIPTGELFF. CDR3 DNA sequence: TGCGCCAGCAGTCCTAGCGGGATTCCCACCGGGGAGCTGTTTTTT. This rearrangement joins TRBV10-2 to TRBJ2-2; 9 nucleotides match TRBD2. V lost 5 bases and J lost 4; bases outside the gene matches: 5. The V gene's germline CDR1 is WSHSY and CDR2 SAAADI. The CDR3 has 15 residues.

This chain's CDR3 is CASYPRARLAGGYRTNIQYF. The CDR3 coding sequence is TGTGCCAGCTACCCGCGGGCTAGGCTAGCGGGAGGGTATCGTACAAACATTCAGTACTTC. The chain recombines TRBV2 with TRBJ2-4, with TRBD2 matching 12 bases. The CDR3 length is 20 residues. The germline CDR1 and CDR2 sequences are SNHLY and FYNNEI. J lost 6 bases, V lost 8 bases, and 23 bases had no gene match.

The V gene is TRBV27, the J gene TRBJ1-2; 8 bases line up with TRBD1. This CDR3 has 16 amino acids. Germline lookup yields CDR1 MNHEY and CDR2 SMNVEV (reference sequence). The trim removed 3 bases at V and 0 bases at J, leaving 6 bases unmatched. CDR3 coding DNA: TGTGCCAGCAGTTTCGCAGGACAGGGCGCTAACTATGGCTACACCTTC. The encoded protein is CASSFAGQGANYGYTF.

CDR3 amino acids: CAISESSGDVPELFF. The DNA of the CDR3 is TGTGCCATCAGTGAGTCGTCAGGGGATGTGCCGGAGCTGTTTTTT. The chain couples TRBV10-3 to TRBJ2-2; D perhaps matches TRBD1 (6 bases). Trimming left V 0 bases short and J 10 bases short, with 15 bases between. The CDR3 extends over 15 amino acids. The germline V gene has CDR1 ENHRY and CDR2 SYGVKD.